This T cell receptor (beta chain) was recorded in a study of PD-L1 blockade in urothelial cancer (dated by TCRdb to the late 2010s). For context, the study as a whole: Every patient began therapy at some point between 2013 and 2015 and was given atezolizumab 1,200 mg intravenously every 3 weeks. About 85% of the 29 patients were identified as males with urothelial cancer of bladder origin, and a prior smoking history was reported by 18 of 29 patients. An ECOG performance status of 0 or 1 was recorded for the patients, and 0 to 3 prior chemotherapy regimens had been received by the patients. A median of approximately 1,400 T cells and over 850 unique TCRs was obtained from tumor samples, and a median clonality of about 0.092 and a median T cell proportion of 0.097 to 0.1 were observed. Somatic, immune and clinical correlates of response to PD-L1 blockade with atezolizumab in urothelial cancer were the focus of an exploratory multi-omic analysis. Pretreatment tumor samples, along with matched peripheral blood serially collected before and after atezolizumab treatment, were subjected to TCR sequencing. Durable clinical benefit was defined as progression-free survival longer than 6 months, and TCR features were also tested against progression-free and overall survival. In the same patients who had TCR sequencing, pretreatment tumors also underwent whole exome sequencing and RNA sequencing. Durable clinical benefit was achieved by nine patients but not by the remaining 20. Pretreatment blood TCR-seq was available for 27 to 30 patients, at least one posttreatment blood collection was obtained for some 24 patients, and tumor TCR-seq was available for some 24 patients. Five patients were left out of tumor TCR analyses because tumors from two patients failed quality control and three patients had no tumor available.

The time point label, read with the paper, signifies: pretreatment tumor sample. A cohort of 25 to 30 patients with locally advanced or metastatic urothelial carcinoma, treated at Memorial Sloan Kettering on a trial protocol, was included. All tumor tissue used for sequencing was obtained prior to atezolizumab dosing. The Qiagen DNeasy Blood extraction kit was used to purify genomic DNA from total PBMCs and from tumor samples. The CDR3 runs 15 residues from the cysteine to the phenylalanine. The kept DNA is CDR3 alone, 45 bases in frame from the first base. Synthetic TCR analog templates were spiked into each PCR so that absolute template abundance could be estimated from read counts. In FFPE tumors, housekeeping genes were amplified and quantified as a way to estimate usable DNA and compute T cell fraction. Using the immunoSEQ assay, TCRbeta CDR3 regions were amplified from genomic DNA with bias-controlled V and J gene primers. Sequencing of rearranged TCRbeta segments was performed at approximately 20X coverage. Per the authors' processing: Clustering was used to correct sequencing errors, and CDR3s were annotated against IMGT to assign V, D and J genes. Downstream analyses used only productive TCRbeta rearrangements and left out out-of-frame or stop-codon sequences. Clonality was computed as one minus Shannon entropy normalized by the log of the number of unique productive sequences. Clones differing between time points or between blood and tumor were identified by Fisher's exact test with Benjamini-Hochberg correction at adjusted p below 0.01. TCRdb took this table from immuneACCESS and kept in-frame rearrangements with V and J called. Such tables lack part of the clones; where checked against another copy, unresolved V genes explain under half of the gap, and the rest is unexplained. V and J calls and clone size follow that table, whereas D and trimming were derived from the DNA. Recorded for this sample are some 35,000 clones; around 34% of them occurred a single time. Jointly, the top ten make up around 8.9% of the sample.

Notes on this clone: Its antigen is not yet known. Nothing much larger sits one base from this clone, and base qualities are not available.

What the work shows at the level of the full study, not this receptor alone: The proportion of tumor-infiltrating T lymphocytes was higher in patients with durable benefit (n ≈ 25, Mann-Whitney p = 0.047). Among patients with durable benefit, tumor-associated TCR clones showed greater expansion in peripheral blood 3 weeks after treatment started (n of about 21, p = 0.022). Small sample size (n ≈ 29) and many exploratory analyses mean the results are intended to be hypothesis-generating. FFPE tumor samples that were not collected immediately before treatment were used, and only one sample per patient was analyzed, so heterogeneity was possibly missed.

The chain is made from TRBV12-1 and TRBJ2-2. TRBV12-1 is a listed pseudogene. The starting material was tumor tissue, obtained before atezolizumab (anti-PD-L1) treatment. This receptor was taken from a man in his sixties with urothelial cancer. The nucleotide sequence reads as follows: TGTGCCAGCAGCTTGGTCGGGGCGATGACCGGGGAGCTGTTTTTT. This sequence encodes CASSLVGAMTGELFF.